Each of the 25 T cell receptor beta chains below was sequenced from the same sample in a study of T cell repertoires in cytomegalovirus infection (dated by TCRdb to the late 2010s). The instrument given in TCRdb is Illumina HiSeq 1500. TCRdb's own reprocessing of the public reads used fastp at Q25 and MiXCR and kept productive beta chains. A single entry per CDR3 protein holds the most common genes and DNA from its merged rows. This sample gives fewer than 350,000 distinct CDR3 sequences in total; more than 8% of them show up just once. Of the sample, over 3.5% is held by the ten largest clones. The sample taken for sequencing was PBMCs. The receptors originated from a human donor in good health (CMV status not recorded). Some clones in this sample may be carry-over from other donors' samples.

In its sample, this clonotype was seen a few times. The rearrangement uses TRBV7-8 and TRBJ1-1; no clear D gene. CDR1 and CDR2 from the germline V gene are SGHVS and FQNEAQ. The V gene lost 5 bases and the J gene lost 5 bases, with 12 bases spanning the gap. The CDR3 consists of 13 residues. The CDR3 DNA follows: TGTGCCAGCAGCCCGCATGTGTCGACTGAAGCTTTCTTT. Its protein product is CASSPHVSTEAFF.

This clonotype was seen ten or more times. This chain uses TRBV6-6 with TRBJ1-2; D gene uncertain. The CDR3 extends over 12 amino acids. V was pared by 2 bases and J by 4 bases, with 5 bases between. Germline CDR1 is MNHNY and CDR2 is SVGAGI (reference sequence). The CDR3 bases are TGTGCCAGCAGTTACGAAACCTATGGCTACACCTTC. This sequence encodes CASSYETYGYTF.

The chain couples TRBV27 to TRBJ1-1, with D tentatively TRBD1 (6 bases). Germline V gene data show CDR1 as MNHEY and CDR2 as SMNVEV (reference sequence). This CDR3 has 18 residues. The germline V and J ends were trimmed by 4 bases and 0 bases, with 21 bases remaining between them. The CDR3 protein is CASSSRGQRAGVNTEAFF. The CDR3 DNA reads TGTGCCAGCAGTTCACGAGGACAGCGGGCGGGAGTGAACACTGAAGCTTTCTTT.

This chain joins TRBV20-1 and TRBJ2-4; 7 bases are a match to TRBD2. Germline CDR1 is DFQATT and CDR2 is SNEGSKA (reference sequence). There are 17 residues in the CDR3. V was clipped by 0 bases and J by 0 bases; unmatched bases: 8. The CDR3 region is CSARDSRGEGAKNIQYF. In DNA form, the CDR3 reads TGCAGTGCTAGAGACTCGCGAGGGGAGGGAGCCAAAAACATTCAGTACTTC.

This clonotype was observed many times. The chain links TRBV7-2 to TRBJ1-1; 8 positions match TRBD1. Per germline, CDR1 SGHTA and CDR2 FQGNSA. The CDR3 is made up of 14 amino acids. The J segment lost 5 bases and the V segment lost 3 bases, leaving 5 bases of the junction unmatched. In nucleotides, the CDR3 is TGTGCCAGCAGCTTTGACAGGGGAGGGACTGAAGCTTTCTTT. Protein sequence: CASSFDRGGTEAFF.

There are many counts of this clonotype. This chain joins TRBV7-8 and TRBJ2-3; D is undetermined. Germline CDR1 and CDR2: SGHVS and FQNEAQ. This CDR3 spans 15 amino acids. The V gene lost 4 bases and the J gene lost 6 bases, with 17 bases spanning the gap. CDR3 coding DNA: TGTGCCAGCAGCTCAGACCGCTGGGGTATGGATACGCAGTATTTT. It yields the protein CASSSDRWGMDTQYF.

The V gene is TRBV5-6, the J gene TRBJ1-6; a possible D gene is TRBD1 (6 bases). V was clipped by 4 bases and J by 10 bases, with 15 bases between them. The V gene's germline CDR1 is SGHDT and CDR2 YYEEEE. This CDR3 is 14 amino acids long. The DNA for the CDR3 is TGTGCCAGCAGCCAGGGACCTGGGGGCTCACCCCTCCACTTT. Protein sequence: CASSQGPGGSPLHF.

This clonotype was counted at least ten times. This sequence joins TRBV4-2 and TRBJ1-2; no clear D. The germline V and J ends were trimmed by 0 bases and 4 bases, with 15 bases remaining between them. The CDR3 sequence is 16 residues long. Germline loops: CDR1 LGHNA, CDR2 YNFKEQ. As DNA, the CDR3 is TGTGCCAGCAGCCAAGAAATAGGGCAGGCCTCCTATGGCTACACCTTC. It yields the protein CASSQEIGQASYGYTF.

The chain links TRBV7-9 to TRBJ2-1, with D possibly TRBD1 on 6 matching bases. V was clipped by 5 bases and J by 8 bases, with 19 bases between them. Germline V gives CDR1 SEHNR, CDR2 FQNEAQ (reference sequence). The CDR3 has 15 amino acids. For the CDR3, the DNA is TGTGCCAGCAGCCGTATTTCAGGGGTTAAGTATGAGCAGTTCTTC. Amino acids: CASSRISGVKYEQFF.

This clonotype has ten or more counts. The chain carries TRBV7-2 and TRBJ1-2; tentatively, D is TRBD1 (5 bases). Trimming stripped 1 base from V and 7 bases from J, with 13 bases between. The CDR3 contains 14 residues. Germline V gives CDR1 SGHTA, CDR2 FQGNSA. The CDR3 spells CASSLERQLSGYTF. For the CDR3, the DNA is TGTGCCAGCAGCTTAGAAAGACAGCTAAGTGGCTACACCTTC.

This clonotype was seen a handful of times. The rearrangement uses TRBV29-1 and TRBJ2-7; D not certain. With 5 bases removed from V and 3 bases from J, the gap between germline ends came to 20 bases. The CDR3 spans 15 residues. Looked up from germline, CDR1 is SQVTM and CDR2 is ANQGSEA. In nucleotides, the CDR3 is TGCAGCGTTAGTGGCGGTGAGGACCTTCGCTACGAGCAGTACTTC. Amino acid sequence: CSVSGGEDLRYEQYF.

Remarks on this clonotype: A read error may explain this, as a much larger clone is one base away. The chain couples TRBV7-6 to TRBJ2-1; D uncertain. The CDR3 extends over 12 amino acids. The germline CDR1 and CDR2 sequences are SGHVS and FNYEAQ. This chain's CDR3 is CASGFQTNEQFF. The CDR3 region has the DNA TGTGCCAGCGGCTTTCAAACTAATGAGCAGTTCTTC.

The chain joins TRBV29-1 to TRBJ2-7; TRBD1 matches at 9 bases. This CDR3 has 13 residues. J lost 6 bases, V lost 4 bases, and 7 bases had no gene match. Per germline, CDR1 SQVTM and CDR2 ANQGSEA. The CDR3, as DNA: TGCAGCGTTGGTCGGACAGGGGTGGCCGAGCAGTACTTC. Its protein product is CSVGRTGVAEQYF.

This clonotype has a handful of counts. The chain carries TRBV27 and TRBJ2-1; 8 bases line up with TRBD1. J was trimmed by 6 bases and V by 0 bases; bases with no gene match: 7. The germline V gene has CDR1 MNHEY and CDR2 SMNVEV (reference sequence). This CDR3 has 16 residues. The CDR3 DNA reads TGTGCCAGCAGTTTATCAGCAGGGGGCGGGGTCAATGAGCAGTTCTTC. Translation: CASSLSAGGGVNEQFF.

The DNA for the CDR3 is TGTGCCAGCAGCCCCCGGGAGATCGGACAGCCCCAGCATTTT. Protein product: CASSPREIGQPQHF. V is TRBV7-8 and J is TRBJ1-5; D is unresolved. Trimming removed 5 bases at V and 7 bases at J, with 15 bases between. Germline CDR1 SGHVS, CDR2 FQNEAQ. The CDR3 contains 14 residues.

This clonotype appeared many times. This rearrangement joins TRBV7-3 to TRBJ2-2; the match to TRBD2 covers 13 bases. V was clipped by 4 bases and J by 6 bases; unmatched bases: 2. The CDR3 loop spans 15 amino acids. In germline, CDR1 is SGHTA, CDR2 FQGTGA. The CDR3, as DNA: TGTGCCAGCAGCTCACTAGCGGGGGGGCCCGGGGAGCTGTTTTTT. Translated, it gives CASSSLAGGPGELFF.

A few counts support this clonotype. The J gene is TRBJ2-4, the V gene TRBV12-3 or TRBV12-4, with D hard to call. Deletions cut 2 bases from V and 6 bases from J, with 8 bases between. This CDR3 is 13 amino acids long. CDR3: CASSLTAGNIQYF. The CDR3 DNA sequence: TGTGCCAGCAGTTTAACAGCCGGAAACATTCAGTACTTC.

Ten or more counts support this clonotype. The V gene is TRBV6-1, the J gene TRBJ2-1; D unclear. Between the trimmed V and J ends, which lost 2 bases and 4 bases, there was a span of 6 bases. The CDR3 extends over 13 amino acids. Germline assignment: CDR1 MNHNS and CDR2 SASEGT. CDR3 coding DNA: TGTGCCAGCAGTGAACAGCTGTACAATGAGCAGTTCTTC. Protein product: CASSEQLYNEQFF.

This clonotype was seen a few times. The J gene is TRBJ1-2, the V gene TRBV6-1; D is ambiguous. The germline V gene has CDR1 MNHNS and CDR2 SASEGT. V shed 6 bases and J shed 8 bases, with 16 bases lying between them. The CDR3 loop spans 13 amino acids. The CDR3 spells CASRPASGNGYTF. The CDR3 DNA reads TGTGCCAGCAGACCAGCTTCTGGAAACGGCTACACCTTC.

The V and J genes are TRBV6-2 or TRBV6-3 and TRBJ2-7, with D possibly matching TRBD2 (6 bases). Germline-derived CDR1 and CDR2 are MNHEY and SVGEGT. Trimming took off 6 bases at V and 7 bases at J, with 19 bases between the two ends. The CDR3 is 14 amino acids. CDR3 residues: CASRNGLPAGEQYF. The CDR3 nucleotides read TGTGCCAGCAGAAACGGACTACCAGCTGGGGAGCAGTACTTC.

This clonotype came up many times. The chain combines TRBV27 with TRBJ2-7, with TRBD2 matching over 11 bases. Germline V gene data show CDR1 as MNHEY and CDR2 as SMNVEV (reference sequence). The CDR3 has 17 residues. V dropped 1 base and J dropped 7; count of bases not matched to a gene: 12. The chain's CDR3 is CASSLYGGTSGPGEQYF. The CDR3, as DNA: TGTGCCAGCAGTTTATATGGGGGGACTAGCGGCCCGGGGGAGCAGTACTTC.

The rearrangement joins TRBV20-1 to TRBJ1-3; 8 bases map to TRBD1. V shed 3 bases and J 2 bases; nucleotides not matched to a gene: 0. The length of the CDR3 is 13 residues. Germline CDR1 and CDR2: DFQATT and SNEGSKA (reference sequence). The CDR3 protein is CSARDRAGNTIYF. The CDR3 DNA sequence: TGCAGTGCTAGGGACAGGGCTGGAAACACCATATATTTT.

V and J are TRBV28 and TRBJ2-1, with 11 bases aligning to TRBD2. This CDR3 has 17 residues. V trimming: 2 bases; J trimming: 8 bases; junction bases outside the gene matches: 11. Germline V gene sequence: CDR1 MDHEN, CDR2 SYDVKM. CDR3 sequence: CASSLQLTSGRVDEQFF. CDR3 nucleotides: TGTGCCAGCAGTTTACAGCTTACTAGCGGGAGAGTCGATGAGCAGTTCTTC.

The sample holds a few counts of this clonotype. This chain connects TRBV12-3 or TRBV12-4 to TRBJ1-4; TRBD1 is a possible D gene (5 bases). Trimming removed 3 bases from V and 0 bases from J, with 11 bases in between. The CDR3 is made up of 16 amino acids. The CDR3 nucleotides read TGTGCCAGCAGTTTCCCTCAGGGTGCAACTAATGAAAAACTGTTTTTT. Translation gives CASSFPQGATNEKLFF.

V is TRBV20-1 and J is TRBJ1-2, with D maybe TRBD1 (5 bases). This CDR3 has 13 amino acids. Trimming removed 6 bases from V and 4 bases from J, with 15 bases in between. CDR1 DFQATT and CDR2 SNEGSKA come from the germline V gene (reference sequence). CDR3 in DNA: TGCAGTGCGACGACAGACGTTCTCTATGGCTACACCTTC. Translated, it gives CSATTDVLYGYTF.